This TCR beta chain came from a study of T cells in Graves' hyperthyroidism and ophthalmopathy. Study-level findings and limits: In the blood, most expanded thyroid clonotypes above 0.001 appeared as well. Ophthalmopathy cases were set apart from stable hyperthyroidism by a 13 V-J model.

This clonotype was detected ten times or more. Its cognate antigen is unknown. Amplified TCR beta CDR3 regions derived from RNA transcripts. A first-round RT-PCR of the TCR CDR3 used the HTBI primer set. TCRdb itself ran the multiplex PCR reads through MiXCR, one entry per CDR3 protein. The profile covers under 350,000 distinct CDR3 sequences, with roughly 13% appearing a single time and almost 35% taken by the ten largest. Trimming removed 7 bases at V and 2 bases at J, with 9 bases between. The CDR3 contains 12 residues. The germline V gene has CDR1 MDHEN and CDR2 SYDVKM. The TCR comes from a woman between 35 and 50 years old with Graves' ophthalmopathy. The gene calls are TRBV28 and TRBJ2-7; D not resolved. Sequenced material: blood. The CDR3 sequence: CASTKETYEQYF. For the CDR3, the DNA is TGTGCCAGCACGAAGGAGACCTACGAGCAGTACTTC.